Below are 32 T cell receptor beta chains sequenced from a single sample in a study of blood T cell repertoires in COVID-19. Assay: immunoSEQ multiplex PCR; the TCRdb copy retains only in-frame clones and omits some. Of under 250,000 clones listed, over 75% were seen once; the top ten hold more than 2%. Source material: peripheral blood. These receptors were collected from a woman in her 70s with COVID-19, enrolled during active disease.

This chain uses TRBV11-2 with TRBJ2-5; D unclear. V dropped 1 base and J dropped 3 bases, with 6 bases sitting between them. The CDR3 extends over 13 amino acids. CDR1 is SGHAT, CDR2 FQNNGV, per germline. Here the CDR3 reads CASSLGQKETQYF. The CDR3 coding sequence is TGTGCCAGCAGCTTAGGGCAGAAAGAGACCCAGTACTTC.

The chain carries TRBV7-2 and TRBJ1-3, with 7 bases aligning to TRBD1. From germline, CDR1 is SGHTA and CDR2 FQGNSA. The CDR3 is 14 residues long. The V and J ends lost 6 bases and 0 bases, in that order; junction bases with no gene match: 2. DNA for the CDR3: TGTGCCAGCAGGGACAGGTCCTCTGGAAACACCATATATTTT. Its translation: CASRDRSSGNTIYF.

V is TRBV7-3 and J is TRBJ1-2, with D maybe TRBD1 (6 bases). This CDR3 comprises 13 residues. The germline CDR1 and CDR2 sequences are SGHTA and FQGTGA. Trimming left V 4 bases short and J 4 bases short, with 10 bases between. CDR3 nucleotide sequence: TGTGCCAGCAGCTCACAGGGAAGCTATGGCTACACCTTC. Protein sequence: CASSSQGSYGYTF.

The chain's CDR3 is CSVDKLDETQYF. DNA of the CDR3: TGCAGCGTCGATAAGCTAGACGAGACCCAGTACTTC. The V and J genes are TRBV29-1 and TRBJ2-5; D is unclear. V was cut by 6 bases and J by 5 bases, with 13 bases left in between. CDR3 length: 12 amino acids. CDR1 is SQVTM and CDR2 is ANQGSEA in the germline V gene.

CDR3 amino acids: CASSLSLRATDTQYF. The CDR3 nucleotides read TGTGCCAGCAGCTTGAGTCTGCGGGCAACAGATACGCAGTATTTT. The chain uses TRBV7-2 and TRBJ2-3; weak D call: TRBD2 (5 bases). V lost 3 bases to trimming and J lost 3 bases, with 13 bases between them. The CDR3 sequence is 15 residues long. Germline V lookup: CDR1 SGHTA, CDR2 FQGNSA.

This clone was seen only a few times. The chain has TRBV7-2 and TRBJ1-2; TRBD1 matches at 7 bases. The trim removed 5 bases at V and 0 bases at J, leaving 12 bases unmatched. CDR1 and CDR2 (germline): SGHTA, FQGNSA. This CDR3 contains 17 residues. CDR3 sequence reads: CASSTTGTAKSNYGYTF. For the CDR3, the DNA is TGTGCCAGCAGCACCACCGGGACAGCCAAATCTAACTATGGCTACACCTTC. The whole variable domain, remainder taken from reference TRBV7-2 and TRBJ1-2, is GAGVSQSPSNKVTEKGKDVELRCDPISGHTALYWYRQSLGQGLEFLIYFQGNSAPDKSGLPSDRFSAERTGGSVSTLTIQRTQQEDSAVYLCASSTTGTAKSNYGYTFGSGTRLTVV.

The chain couples TRBV3-1 (or the pseudogene TRBV3-2) to TRBJ2-7; unclear D gene. Germline V gene lookup returns CDR1 LGHDT and CDR2 YNNKEL (reference sequence). Trimming pared 11 bases from V and 3 bases from J, leaving 5 bases between. This CDR3 region has 9 residues. CDR3 protein: CAGFYEQYF. CDR3 in DNA: TGTGCCGGCTTCTACGAGCAGTACTTC.

The chain links TRBV12-3 or TRBV12-4 to TRBJ2-7, with D possibly being TRBD2 (5 bases). The V and J ends lost 4 bases and 9 bases respectively, with 13 bases between them. The CDR3 covers 12 residues. CDR3 sequence: CASSSLGLGQYF. In DNA form, the CDR3 reads TGTGCCAGCAGTTCACTAGGTCTGGGGCAGTACTTC.

This chain joins TRBV2 and TRBJ2-2, with 8 bases matching TRBD1. CDR1 is SNHLY and CDR2 is FYNNEI in the germline V gene. J was trimmed by 4 bases and V by 4 bases; bases with no gene match: 8. The CDR3 is 16 amino acids. CDR3 sequence (DNA): TGTGCCAGCAGTGCTAGACAGGGGCAATCCACCGGGGAGCTGTTTTTT. It encodes CASSARQGQSTGELFF.

Only a few counts were recorded for this clone. V and J are TRBV19 and TRBJ1-2; the match to TRBD1 covers 8 bases. The CDR3 has 18 amino acids. Germline V gene lookup returns CDR1 LNHDA and CDR2 SQIVND (reference sequence). Unmatched junction bases numbered 22, after V lost 7 bases and J lost 6 bases. Here the CDR3 DNA reads TGTGCCAGTATTGATGCCCTGGACAGGGAGAGAGATAAGAATGGCTACACCTTC. The encoded protein is CASIDALDRERDKNGYTF.

The chain recombines TRBV27 with TRBJ2-4; 9 bases fit TRBD1. With 5 bases clipped from V and 7 bases from J, the junction kept 6 bases outside the gene matches. CDR1 and CDR2 from the germline V gene are MNHEY and SMNVEV (reference sequence). CDR3 size: 14 residues. The DNA for the CDR3 is TGTGCCAGCAGTCTAAGGACAGGGGCGAACATTCAGTACTTC. Its protein is CASSLRTGANIQYF.

The chain is built from TRBV5-6 and TRBJ2-1; 7 positions agree with TRBD2. The CDR3 has 12 amino acids. Losses at the gene ends were 0 bases for V and 12 bases for J; bases not matched to a gene: 3. The germline gives CDR1 SGHDT, CDR2 YYEEEE. The CDR3, as DNA: TGTGCCAGCAGCTTGGGGCCGGGAGGGCAGTTCTTC. This sequence encodes CASSLGPGGQFF.

This chain connects TRBV7-9 to TRBJ1-3; D uncertain. Germline CDR1 SEHNR, CDR2 FQNEAQ (reference sequence). V was shortened by 1 base and J by 0 bases, with 10 bases between the two germline ends. This CDR3 has 16 amino acids. The CDR3 sequence is CASSLGGQNSGNTIYF. CDR3 bases: TGTGCCAGCAGCTTAGGCGGTCAGAACTCTGGAAACACCATATATTTT.

The chain joins TRBV7-2 to TRBJ2-7, with 9 bases aligning to TRBD1. CDR3 length equals 16 residues. Germline V gene lookup returns CDR1 SGHTA and CDR2 FQGNSA. With V trimmed by 1 base and J by 3 bases, 7 bases remained unmatched. The CDR3 loop is CASSLVPGQGVYEQYF. DNA of the CDR3: TGTGCCAGCAGCTTAGTGCCGGGACAGGGAGTCTACGAGCAGTACTTC.

This clone was counted at least ten times. V gene TRBV29-1 combines with J gene TRBJ2-7, with D unresolved. This CDR3 contains 13 residues. V lost 4 bases to trimming and J lost 1 base, with 11 bases between them. CDR1 and CDR2 from the germline V gene are SQVTM and ANQGSEA. The CDR3: CSVVSTESYEQYF. CDR3 bases: TGCAGCGTTGTTAGCACCGAATCCTACGAGCAGTACTTC.

The chain carries TRBV28 and TRBJ1-1; D is ambiguous. Between the trimmed V and J ends, which lost 6 bases and 2 bases, there was a span of 13 bases. Germline CDR1 and CDR2: MDHEN and SYDVKM. The CDR3 has 14 residues. The CDR3: CASSAAPSNTEAFF. CDR3 nucleotides: TGTGCCAGCAGCGCAGCGCCATCCAACACTGAAGCTTTCTTT.

The chain carries TRBV19 and TRBJ1-5; D is unresolved. Germline V gene data show CDR1 as LNHDA and CDR2 as SQIVND (reference sequence). Trimming removed 3 bases at V and 4 bases at J, with 10 bases between. The CDR3 is 14 residues long. For the CDR3, the DNA is TGTGCCAGTAGTATTCTAGAGGTTAATCAGCCCCAGCATTTT. Translation gives CASSILEVNQPQHF.

The chain employs TRBV7-9 and TRBJ1-1, with 7 bases fitting TRBD1. The CDR3 is 13 amino acids. Unmatched junction bases numbered 6, after V lost 7 bases and J lost 4 bases. CDR1 and CDR2 (germline): SEHNR, FQNEAQ (reference sequence). The chain's CDR3 is CASIRGEGTEAFF. The CDR3 DNA reads TGTGCCAGCATCAGGGGGGAAGGCACTGAAGCTTTCTTT.

The chain links TRBV19 to TRBJ1-2, with D possibly matching TRBD1 (6 bases). V was cut by 5 bases and J by 7 bases, with 17 bases left in between. The CDR3 has 14 amino acids. Germline V CDR1 and CDR2: LNHDA, SQIVND (reference sequence). CDR3 DNA sequence: TGTGCCAGTAGTCTCCGGACAACAGGGACTGGCTACACCTTC. This encodes CASSLRTTGTGYTF. The entire variable domain, with the rest obtained from reference TRBV19 and TRBJ1-2, is as follows: DGGITQSPKYLFRKEGQNVTLSCEQNLNHDAMYWYRQDPGQGLRLIYYSQIVNDFQKGDIAEGYSVSREKKESFPLTVTSAQKNPTAFYLCASSLRTTGTGYTFGSGTRLTVV.

This chain uses TRBV27 with TRBJ2-3; no definite D call. V was cut by 5 bases and J by 8 bases, with 11 bases left in between. This CDR3 comprises 12 residues. The germline V gene has CDR1 MNHEY and CDR2 SMNVEV (reference sequence). CDR3 sequence (DNA): TGTGCCAGCAGTGGAATCTCGGGTACGCAGTATTTT. Translating it yields CASSGISGTQYF.

The chain carries TRBV15 and TRBJ2-1; tentative D call: TRBD2 (6 bases). This CDR3 comprises 14 residues. V gave up 0 bases and J gave up 12 bases, with 15 bases separating them. Germline V gene data show CDR1 as LNHNV and CDR2 as YYDKDF (reference sequence). CDR3 nucleotide sequence: TGTGCCACCAGCAGAGACGGAGGGAAATCCGGGCAGTTCTTC. This gives the protein CATSRDGGKSGQFF. Using reference TRBV15 and TRBJ2-1 for the parts outside the CDR3, the full variable domain is DAMVIQNPRYQVTQFGKPVTLSCSQTLNHNVMYWYQQKSSQAPKLLFHYYDKDFNNEADTPDNFQSRRPNTSFCFLDIRSPGLGDTAMYLCATSRDGGKSGQFFGPGTRLTVL.

The gene calls are TRBV7-3 and TRBJ2-2, with D maybe TRBD2 (6 bases). Germline CDR1 and CDR2: SGHTA and FQGTGA. This CDR3 comprises 14 residues. V lost 6 bases, J lost 5 bases, and 13 bases lay in between. The CDR3 coding sequence is TGTGCCAGCAGAGACGGGAGTAATACCGGGGAGCTGTTTTTT. Protein sequence: CASRDGSNTGELFF.

This clone was counted a single time. CDR3 region: CASSPGGQDNYGYTF. The CDR3 DNA sequence: TGTGCCAGCTCACCGGGGGGGCAGGATAACTATGGCTACACCTTC. This chain uses TRBV18 with TRBJ1-2; possibly TRBD1 for D (6 bases). V lost 3 bases, J lost 1 base, and 12 bases lay in between. Germline lookup yields CDR1 KGHSH and CDR2 LQKENI. CDR3 size: 15 residues.

The rearrangement uses TRBV6-6 and TRBJ1-5; D might be TRBD1 (6 bases). Germline CDR1 MNHNY, CDR2 SVGAGI (reference sequence). V dropped 5 bases and J dropped 5 bases, with 10 bases sitting between them. This CDR3 region has 13 residues. This CDR3 reads CASSKRQDQPQHF. In nucleotides, the CDR3 is TGTGCCAGCAGTAAGCGACAGGATCAGCCCCAGCATTTT.

This chain links TRBV19 with TRBJ1-3; D perhaps matches TRBD1 (5 bases). Trimming left V 3 bases short and J 1 base short, with 13 bases between. Germline assignment: CDR1 LNHDA and CDR2 SQIVND (reference sequence). This CDR3 spans 16 amino acids. The CDR3 loop is CASSIPGDYSGNTIYF. CDR3 DNA sequence: TGTGCCAGTAGTATCCCCGGGGACTATTCTGGAAACACCATATATTTT.

This chain uses TRBV5-4 with TRBJ2-1, with 10 bases fitting TRBD2. After removal of 7 bases from V and 4 bases from J, the junction contained 2 bases not matched to a gene. The CDR3 has 13 amino acids. Germline V gene lookup returns CDR1 SGHNT and CDR2 YYREEE (reference sequence). The CDR3 DNA follows: TGTGCCAGCGCTAGCGGGAGATACAATGAGCAGTTCTTC. Its translation: CASASGRYNEQFF. The full variable domain, rest sourced from reference TRBV5-4 and TRBJ2-1, is ETGVTQSPTHLIKTRGQQVTLRCSSQSGHNTVSWYQQALGQGPQFIFQYYREEENGRGNFPPRFSGLQFPNYSSELNVNALELDDSALYLCASASGRYNEQFFGPGTRLTVL.

As concerns this clone: At one of its ends the junction is not consistent with the germline gene, which may arise from a read error. This sequence joins TRBV5-4 and TRBJ1-2, with D possibly TRBD1 on 5 matching bases. From germline, CDR1 is SGHNT and CDR2 YYREEE (reference sequence). The CDR3 has 13 amino acids. In nucleotides, the CDR3 is TGTGCCAGCAGCTTGGGGGGGGTGGCCCCTACACCCTTC. The encoded protein is CASSLGGVAPTPF.

The V gene is TRBV19, the J gene TRBJ2-4, with 7 nucleotides matching TRBD1. Germline loops: CDR1 LNHDA, CDR2 SQIVND (reference sequence). The CDR3 contains 13 residues. Unmatched junction bases numbered 3, after V lost 2 bases and J lost 8 bases. CDR3 residues: CASSITGADIQYF. Written as DNA, the CDR3 is TGTGCCAGTAGTATAACAGGGGCGGACATTCAGTACTTC.

The rearrangement uses TRBV25-1 and TRBJ2-1; D unresolved. V lost 7 bases, J lost 5 bases, and 6 bases lay in between. CDR3 length equals 11 residues. In germline, CDR1 is MGHDK, CDR2 SYGVNS. CDR3: CASNPDNEQFF. The CDR3 coding sequence is TGTGCCAGCAACCCGGACAATGAGCAGTTCTTC.

The chain links TRBV6-5 to TRBJ2-3, with TRBD1 matching over 9 bases. Germline values: CDR1 MNHEY, CDR2 SVGAGI. The CDR3 is 13 amino acids. With 9 bases clipped from V and 3 bases from J, the junction kept 4 bases outside the gene matches. CDR3 in DNA: TGTGCCAGTTACAGGGGGCCTACAGATACGCAGTATTTT. This translates into CASYRGPTDTQYF.

V usage is TRBV18 and J usage is TRBJ2-1; 9 bases are a match to TRBD2. The germline V gene has CDR1 KGHSH and CDR2 LQKENI. The V and J ends lost 3 bases and 2 bases, in that order; junction bases with no gene match: 2. CDR3 length: 15 amino acids. In DNA, the CDR3 is TGTGCCAGCTCACCTAGCGGGGGACCCTACAATGAGCAGTTCTTC. Translation gives CASSPSGGPYNEQFF. The whole variable domain, filled in from reference TRBV18 and TRBJ2-1, reads NAGVMQNPRHLVRRRGQEARLRCSPMKGHSHVYWYRQLPEEGLKFMVYLQKENIIDESGMPKERFSAEFPKEGPSILRIQQVVRGDSAAYFCASSPSGGPYNEQFFGPGTRLTVL.

J is TRBJ1-1 and V is TRBV2; D remains unclear. The CDR3 covers 14 residues. In germline, CDR1 is SNHLY, CDR2 FYNNEI. V lost 6 bases and J lost 2, with 13 bases in between. CDR3 in amino acids: CASSPGPANTEAFF. CDR3 coding DNA: TGTGCCAGCAGCCCTGGGCCGGCCAACACTGAAGCTTTCTTT.